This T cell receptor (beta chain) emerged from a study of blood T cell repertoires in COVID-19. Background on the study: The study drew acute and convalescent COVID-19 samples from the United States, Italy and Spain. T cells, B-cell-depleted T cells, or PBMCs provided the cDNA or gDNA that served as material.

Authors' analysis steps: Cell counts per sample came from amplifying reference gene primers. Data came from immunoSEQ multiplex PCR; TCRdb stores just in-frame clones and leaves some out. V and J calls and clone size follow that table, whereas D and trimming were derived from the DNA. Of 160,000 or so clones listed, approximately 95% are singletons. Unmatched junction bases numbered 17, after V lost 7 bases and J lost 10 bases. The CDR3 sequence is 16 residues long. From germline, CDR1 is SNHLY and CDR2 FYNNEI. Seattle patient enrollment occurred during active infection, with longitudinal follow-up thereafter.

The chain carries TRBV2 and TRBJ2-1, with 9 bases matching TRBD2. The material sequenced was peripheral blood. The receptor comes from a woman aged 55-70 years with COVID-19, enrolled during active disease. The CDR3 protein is CASTRAEAGGPSEQFF. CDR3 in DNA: TGTGCCAGCACCCGGGCGGAGGCGGGGGGGCCCAGCGAGCAGTTCTTC.